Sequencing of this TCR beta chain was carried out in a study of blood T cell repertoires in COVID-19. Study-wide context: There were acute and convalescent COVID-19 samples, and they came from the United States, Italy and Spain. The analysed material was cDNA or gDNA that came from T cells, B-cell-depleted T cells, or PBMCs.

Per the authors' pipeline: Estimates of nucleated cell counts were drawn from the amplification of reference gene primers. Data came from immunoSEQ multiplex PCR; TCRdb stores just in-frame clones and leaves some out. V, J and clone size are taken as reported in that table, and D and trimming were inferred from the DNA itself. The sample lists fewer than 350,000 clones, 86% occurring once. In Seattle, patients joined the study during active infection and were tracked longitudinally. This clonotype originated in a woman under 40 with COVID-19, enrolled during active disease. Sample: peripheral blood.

CDR3 residues: CASSQRDRDRAEAFF. As DNA, the CDR3 is TGCGCCAGCAGCCAAAGAGACCGGGACAGGGCTGAAGCTTTCTTT. J is TRBJ1-1 and V is TRBV4-1, with 9 positions matching TRBD1. The CDR3 has 15 residues. The germline V gene has CDR1 MGHRA and CDR2 YSYEKL. Losses at the gene ends were 2 bases for V and 6 bases for J; bases not matched to a gene: 7.